One sample yielded the 32 T cell receptor beta chains listed below, sequenced in a study of T cells in Graves' hyperthyroidism and ophthalmopathy. Amplification yielded TCR beta CDR3 regions, with RNA transcripts as the source. First-round RT-PCR of the TCR CDR3 relied on the HTBI primer set. Using its own MiXCR run on the multiplex PCR reads, TCRdb lists one record per CDR3 protein. This sample has roughly 570,000 distinct CDR3 sequences, with 46% found just once. Sequenced sample: peripheral blood or thyroid tissue (not recorded which). These TCRs come from a woman aged 18-35 years with Graves' hyperthyroidism.

This clonotype was counted ten times or more. The genes are TRBV7-9 and TRBJ2-5, with D unresolved. The CDR3 consists of 14 residues. The V end was cut by 5 bases, the J end by 1 base, with 11 bases between. The germline V gene has CDR1 SEHNR and CDR2 FQNEAQ (reference sequence). The CDR3 nucleotides are TGTGCCAGCAGCCCAACAAAATCCCAAGAGACCCAGTACTTC. It specifies CASSPTKSQETQYF.

Many counts were recorded for this clonotype. This rearrangement joins TRBV14 to TRBJ2-5; TRBD2 might be the D (6 bases). This CDR3 contains 14 residues. CDR1 is SGHDN, CDR2 FVKESK, per germline. Trimming removed 1 base at V and 7 bases at J, with 13 bases between. CDR3 coding DNA: TGTGCCAGCAGCCAAGGGAATTTCGGGGGGACCCAGTACTTC. The encoded protein is CASSQGNFGGTQYF. Looking up the rest from reference TRBV14 and TRBJ2-5 gives the full variable domain: EAGVTQFPSHSVIEKGQTVTLRCDPISGHDNLYWYRRVMGKEIKFLLHFVKESKQDESGMPNNRFLAERTGGTYSTLKVQPAELEDSGVYFCASSQGNFGGTQYFGPGTRLLVL.

The genes are TRBV2 and TRBJ2-5; 11 bases agree with TRBD2. With 6 bases clipped from V and 4 bases from J, the junction kept 10 bases outside the gene matches. The CDR3 is made up of 16 amino acids. From germline, CDR1 is SNHLY and CDR2 FYNNEI. The CDR3: CASRLLAGEELETQYF. The CDR3 nucleotides read TGTGCCAGCAGGCTACTAGCGGGAGAGGAGCTAGAGACCCAGTACTTC. Full variable domain (remainder filled in from reference TRBV2 and TRBJ2-5): EPEVTQTPSHQVTQMGQEVILRCVPISNHLYFYWYRQILGQKVEFLVSFYNNEISEKSEIFDDQFSVERPDGSNFTLKIRSTKLEDSAMYFCASRLLAGEELETQYFGPGTRLLVL.

This clonotype appeared many times. This chain connects TRBV29-1 to TRBJ1-1; 10 bases match TRBD1. The trim removed 5 bases at V and 4 bases at J, leaving 10 bases unmatched. CDR1 is SQVTM, CDR2 ANQGSEA, per germline. The CDR3 extends over 15 amino acids. CDR3 sequence reads: CSVSGTGDLITEAFF. The CDR3 region has the DNA TGCAGCGTTTCCGGGACAGGGGATTTGATCACTGAAGCTTTCTTT. Filled out from reference TRBV29-1 and TRBJ1-1, the complete variable domain reads SAVISQKPSRDICQRGTSLTIQCQVDSQVTMMFWYRQQPGQSLTLIATANQGSEATYESGFVIDKFPISRPNLTFSTLTVSNMSPEDSSIYLCSVSGTGDLITEAFFGQGTRLTVV.

Ten or more counts support this clonotype. The V call is TRBV6-5, the J call TRBJ1-2, with 7 bases identical to TRBD1. The CDR3 sequence is 15 residues long. The V gene's germline CDR1 is MNHEY and CDR2 SVGAGI. J gave up 1 base and V 6 bases, and 8 bases lay outside the gene matches. The CDR3 coding sequence is TGTGCCAGCAGATTCGACAGGGAGAGTAACTATGGCTACACCTTC. Residues: CASRFDRESNYGYTF.

This clonotype showed up just once. No conserved phenylalanine or tryptophan is present at the end of the CDR3, so a read error is the likely explanation. It is unclear where the CDR3 begins or ends on the DNA, so no DNA is shown, and the CDR3 is as TCRdb lists it. V usage is TRBV5-4 and J usage is TRBJ1-2; the table names TRBD1, a call not compared with the DNA. The CDR3 has 11 residues if both end residues are counted. Germline CDR1 reads SGHNT; CDR2 reads YYREEE (reference sequence). The CDR3 sequence is CASSRARDVTL.

The chain uses TRBV20-1 and TRBJ1-1; the D gene is possibly TRBD1 (5 bases). There are 16 residues in the CDR3. V was trimmed by 6 bases and J by 8 bases, leaving 28 bases between them. Germline V CDR1 and CDR2: DFQATT, SNEGSKA (reference sequence). The CDR3 is CSAPNGGRRDELEAFF. The CDR3 nucleotides read TGCAGTGCCCCCAATGGGGGACGTCGGGACGAACTCGAAGCTTTCTTT.

This clonotype was seen at least ten times. The chain employs TRBV29-1 and TRBJ1-5; D is possibly TRBD1 (5 bases). In germline, CDR1 is SQVTM, CDR2 ANQGSEA. The CDR3 consists of 13 residues. V shed 3 bases and J shed 11 bases, with 17 bases lying between them. This CDR3 is CSVDVRDAETQHF. The DNA for the CDR3 is TGCAGCGTTGACGTCCGGGACGCAGAGACCCAGCATTTT.

This clonotype was detected only once. The genes are TRBV24-1 and TRBJ2-2, with 8 bases lining up with TRBD1. The CDR3 consists of 17 residues. V lost 4 bases to trimming and J lost 5 bases; unmatched junction nucleotides: 11. Germline loops: CDR1 KGHDR, CDR2 SFDVKD. The CDR3 here is CATSDRPGTGRTGELFF. The CDR3 DNA reads TGTGCCACCAGTGACCGGCCCGGGACAGGCAGGACCGGGGAGCTGTTTTTT.

This clonotype was observed a handful of times. The genes are TRBV7-9 and TRBJ2-7, with D perhaps TRBD2 (6 bases). Germline values: CDR1 SEHNR, CDR2 FQNEAQ (reference sequence). V was pared by 8 bases and J by 3 bases, with 17 bases between. The CDR3 is made up of 14 amino acids. The CDR3 DNA is TGTGCCAGCTCACCACTGGGGGGAGTCTACGAGCAGTACTTC. This encodes CASSPLGGVYEQYF.

This clonotype was counted a single time. The CDR3 sequence is CASSSGQWDSNQPQHF. The DNA of the CDR3 is TGTGCCAGCAGCTCGGGACAGTGGGATAGCAATCAGCCCCAGCATTTT. This chain uses TRBV7-8 with TRBJ1-5; 7 bases are shared with TRBD1. This CDR3 spans 16 amino acids. The V gene end was trimmed by 4 bases and the J gene end by 0 bases; junction bases not matched to a gene: 6. Germline CDR1 is SGHVS and CDR2 is FQNEAQ. The entire variable domain, with the rest obtained from reference TRBV7-8 and TRBJ1-5, is as follows: GAGVSQSPRYKVAKRGQDVALRCDPISGHVSLFWYQQALGQGPEFLTYFQNEAQLDKSGLPSDRFFAERPEGSVSTLKIQRTQQEDSAVYLCASSSGQWDSNQPQHFGDGTRLSIL.

This chain connects TRBV10-3 to TRBJ2-3; D uncertain. The CDR3 runs 15 residues. The germline CDR1 and CDR2 sequences are ENHRY and SYGVKD. V lost 8 bases and J lost 2, with 17 bases in between. The CDR3 nucleotides are TGTGCCATCCAAGGCGGCCTAAGGGACACAGATACGCAGTATTTT. Translating it yields CAIQGGLRDTDTQYF.

Here the CDR3 reads CASSTGTSGRNEQYF. The CDR3 bases are TGTGCCAGTAGTACAGGGACTAGCGGGAGGAACGAGCAGTACTTC. The chain couples TRBV19 to TRBJ2-7, with 15 bases aligning to TRBD2. CDR1 is LNHDA, CDR2 SQIVND, per germline (reference sequence). V shed 4 bases and J 5 bases; nucleotides not matched to a gene: 3. This CDR3 spans 15 amino acids.

The chain is built from TRBV4-1 and TRBJ1-2; 7 bases line up with TRBD1. After removal of 2 bases from V and 2 bases from J, the junction contained 11 bases not matched to a gene. The germline CDR1 and CDR2 sequences are MGHRA and YSYEKL. CDR3 size: 17 residues. This CDR3 is CASSQLTGQRKNYGYTF. For the CDR3, the DNA is TGCGCCAGCAGCCAACTGACGGGACAGAGAAAAAACTATGGCTACACCTTC.

The chain recombines TRBV2 with TRBJ2-2, with D possibly being TRBD1 (6 bases). The V gene lost 6 bases and the J gene lost 8 bases, with 10 bases spanning the gap. The germline V gene has CDR1 SNHLY and CDR2 FYNNEI. The CDR3 has 12 residues. CDR3 bases: TGTGCCAGCAGGGCCGGACAGGGGGAGCTGTTTTTT. Amino acid sequence: CASRAGQGELFF.

Worth noting for this clonotype: Possible read error: a much larger clone is one base away. V usage is TRBV20-1 and J usage is TRBJ1-3; D unclear. Per germline, CDR1 DFQATT and CDR2 SNEGSKA (reference sequence). The CDR3 length is 14 residues. Trimming took 5 bases from V and 2 from J, leaving 13 bases between them. The CDR3 DNA follows: TGCAGTGCTCCGGACGCGGTCCCTGGAAACACCATATATTTT. The encoded protein is CSAPDAVPGNTIYF.

This clonotype occurred many times. The chain recombines TRBV24-1 with TRBJ2-5; TRBD2 is a possible D gene (6 bases). CDR1 and CDR2 from the germline V gene are KGHDR and SFDVKD. The germline V and J ends were trimmed by 3 bases and 5 bases, with 18 bases remaining between them. This CDR3 is 16 amino acids long. CDR3 protein: CATSDGSRRGGETQYF. In DNA, the CDR3 is TGTGCCACCAGTGATGGGTCTAGGCGAGGAGGGGAGACCCAGTACTTC.

This clonotype was found many times. V is TRBV7-9 and J is TRBJ1-2; D perhaps matches TRBD1 (5 bases). Germline V gives CDR1 SEHNR, CDR2 FQNEAQ (reference sequence). The CDR3 length is 12 residues. V lost 10 bases, J lost 5 bases, and 14 bases lay in between. The CDR3 region is CATTTTEYGYTF. As DNA, the CDR3 is TGTGCCACCACAACGACAGAGTATGGCTACACCTTC.

This clonotype has just a few counts. The rearrangement links TRBV24-1 to TRBJ2-1; D not certain. The CDR3 is 14 amino acids. The germline V gene encodes CDR1 KGHDR and CDR2 SFDVKD. V was clipped by 3 bases and J by 2 bases, with 7 bases between them. CDR3: CATSDHVPYNEQFF. The DNA for the CDR3 is TGTGCCACCAGTGATCATGTCCCCTACAATGAGCAGTTCTTC.

This clonotype was detected only once. The chain couples TRBV5-1 to TRBJ1-2, with D possibly being TRBD1 (6 bases). The germline gives CDR1 SGHRS, CDR2 YFSETQ. Trimming removed 4 bases at V and 4 bases at J, with 14 bases between. The CDR3 covers 14 residues. The CDR3 DNA follows: TGCGCCAGCAGCCTCAATGGGGGGCTCTATGGCTACACCTTC. Translation gives CASSLNGGLYGYTF.

This clonotype was recorded many times. The rearrangement uses TRBV5-8 and TRBJ1-2, with 10 positions matching TRBD1. Germline V gene data show CDR1 as SGHTS and CDR2 as YDEGEE. J lost 4 bases, V lost 0 bases, and 0 bases had no gene match. The CDR3 covers 14 residues. The CDR3 protein is CASSLGTGGYGYTF. The CDR3 coding sequence is TGTGCCAGCAGCTTGGGGACAGGGGGCTATGGCTACACCTTC.

The chain joins TRBV4-3 to TRBJ2-2, with TRBD2 identical over 13 bases. The CDR3 extends over 18 amino acids. Germline trimming cut 1 base from V and 1 base from J; bases unmatched to any gene: 3. CDR1 is LGHNA and CDR2 is YSLEER in the germline V gene. The CDR3 nucleotides are TGCGCCAGCAGCCAAGCGGGACTAGCGGGACTGAACACCGGGGAGCTGTTTTTT. This gives the protein CASSQAGLAGLNTGELFF.

The chain combines TRBV7-3 with TRBJ2-7; tentatively, D is TRBD1 or TRBD2 (6 bases each). This CDR3 comprises 15 residues. Trimming removed 1 base from V and 2 bases from J, with 12 bases in between. CDR1 is SGHTA, CDR2 FQGTGA, per germline. CDR3 coding DNA: TGTGCCAGCAGCTTAATAGGGGGACTCCCCTACGAGCAGTACTTC. It specifies CASSLIGGLPYEQYF.

This rearrangement joins TRBV5-1 to TRBJ2-3; D ambiguous. This CDR3 has 12 amino acids. The V gene lost 5 bases and the J gene lost 2 bases, with 6 bases spanning the gap. Germline V gene sequence: CDR1 SGHRS, CDR2 YFSETQ. The CDR3 DNA is TGCGCCAGCAGGCGGTCCACAGATACGCAGTATTTT. As protein: CASRRSTDTQYF.

The J gene is TRBJ2-5, the V gene TRBV29-1, with 8 bases identical to TRBD1. Germline V lookup: CDR1 SQVTM, CDR2 ANQGSEA. The CDR3 runs 12 residues. Trimming took 8 bases from V and 2 from J; bases not matched to a gene: 4. The CDR3 here is CSIRTGQETQYF. CDR3 in DNA: TGCAGCATCCGGACAGGGCAAGAGACCCAGTACTTC.

The table lists this clonotype with a few counts. The chain employs TRBV9 and TRBJ2-2; 10 nucleotides agree with TRBD2. The V segment lost 5 bases and the J segment 5 bases; nucleotides outside the gene matches: 9. The CDR3 extends over 16 amino acids. Germline CDR1 reads SGDLS; CDR2 reads YYNGEE. CDR3 sequence (DNA): TGTGCCAGCAGTTACGATCTAGCGGGAGAGACCGGGGAGCTGTTTTTT. Its translation: CASSYDLAGETGELFF.

The J gene is TRBJ2-7, the V gene TRBV2; 13 nucleotides match TRBD2. The J call may be incorrect, as the DNA end agrees better with TRBJ2-1. This CDR3 contains 17 residues. Germline assignment: CDR1 SNHLY and CDR2 FYNNEI. The CDR3 DNA is TGTGCCAGCAGCCTCCAACTAGCGGGAGGGCCGCGGAATGAGCAGTTCTTC. It specifies CASSLQLAGGPRNEQFF.

This clonotype was seen a few times. The chain couples TRBV7-9 to TRBJ2-7; TRBD1 matches 10 bases. The end of the DNA fits TRBJ2-1 better, so the J call may be wrong. CDR1 and CDR2 (germline): SEHNR, FQNEAQ (reference sequence). This CDR3 spans 17 amino acids. The CDR3 coding sequence is TGTGCCAGCAGCTCAGGACAGGGGGTTTGGAGGGGCGGTGAGCAGTTCTTC. Translation: CASSSGQGVWRGGEQFF.

This clonotype was detected ten times or more. The junction departs from germline at one end; a sequencing error may be responsible. The chain links TRBV5-1 to TRBJ1-2, with TRBD1 matching 7 bases. The germline CDR1 and CDR2 sequences are SGHRS and YFSETQ. This CDR3 is 13 amino acids long. CDR3 bases: TGTGCCAGCAGCTTAACAGGGGCCCGTGGCTACACCTTC. Its protein product is CASSLTGARGYTF.

The chain is built from TRBV20-1 and TRBJ2-7, with 8 bases identical to TRBD2. Trimming took 3 bases from V and 4 from J; bases not matched to a gene: 11. Germline-derived CDR1 and CDR2 are DFQATT and SNEGSKA (reference sequence). The CDR3 length is 15 residues. The CDR3 DNA reads TGCAGTGCTAGGAGCACTAGCGGTTGGGATTACGAGCAGTACTTC. It translates to CSARSTSGWDYEQYF.

The V and J genes are TRBV12-3 or TRBV12-4 and TRBJ1-6; perhaps TRBD1 as D (6 bases). Trimming removed 1 base from V and 10 bases from J, with 11 bases in between. There are 14 residues in the CDR3. As DNA, the CDR3 is TGTGCCAGCAGTTTAGTACAGGGTGTCTCACCCCTCCACTTT. Translating it yields CASSLVQGVSPLHF.

This clonotype came up many times. The V call is TRBV20-1, the J call TRBJ1-4; D is ambiguous. Trimming pared 3 bases from V and 5 bases from J, leaving 10 bases between. This CDR3 comprises 13 residues. Germline values: CDR1 DFQATT, CDR2 SNEGSKA (reference sequence). The DNA for the CDR3 is TGCAGTGCTAGGTCTCAGCTGAATGAAAAACTGTTTTTT. It translates to CSARSQLNEKLFF.